Sequencing of this TCR beta chain was carried out in a study of T cell changes during pregnancy in multiple sclerosis. TCRdb's copy holds only in-frame clones and misses some; the assay was immunoSEQ multiplex PCR. The table has fewer than 85,000 clones, more than 90% seen once; the top ten hold roughly 2%. The germline V gene encodes CDR1 MRHNA and CDR2 SNTAGT. CDR3 length: 15 residues. V was cut by 2 bases and J by 6 bases, with 16 bases left in between. The chain uses TRBV6-4 and TRBJ1-1; D might be TRBD1 (6 bases). This receptor was identified in a female donor with multiple sclerosis, enrolled in a pregnancy study. The sequencing used peripheral blood, collected in the second trimester of pregnancy. This CDR3 reads CASSDTPGERAEAFF. The CDR3 bases are TGTGCCAGCAGTGACACTCCAGGGGAGAGAGCTGAAGCTTTCTTT.